The rows below give T cell receptor beta chains drawn from one sample of a study of control samples from healthy donors and cancer patients. Sequenced by immunoSEQ multiplex PCR; TCRdb stores in-frame clones only, minus some. The profile covers fewer than 70,000 clones, with roughly nine tenths appearing a single time and roughly an eighth taken by the ten largest. Sequencing was performed on PBMCs. Every receptor here comes from a man in his sixties with head and neck cancer. The CDR3 runs from the conserved cysteine through the conserved F or W. A D gene is named only where the DNA matches it firmly. Clone size appears in some rows only: once, few, many, or a class for an expanded clone.

D	V	J	size	DNA	CDR3
TRBD2	TRBV3-1/TRBV3-2	TRBJ2-1	-	TGCGCCAGCAGTCTTACCGGGACTAGCGGGAGGCATGAGCAGTTCTTC	CASSLTGTSGRHEQFF
TRBD2	TRBV5-6	TRBJ2-3	-	TGTGCCAGCAGCTTGGGGACTAGCGGGGGGGCGATGGATACGCAGTATTTT	CASSLGTSGGAMDTQYF
-	TRBV6-5	TRBJ2-3	-	TGTGCCAGCAGCCGGGACCCCTCCGGCACAGATACGCAGTATTTT	CASSRDPSGTDTQYF
-	TRBV19	TRBJ2-2	-	TGTGCCAGTAGTACACAGAGAAACACCGGGGAGCTGTTTTTT	CASSTQRNTGELFF
TRBD1	TRBV4-1	TRBJ1-6	-	TGCGCCAGCAACCAACCTCTGTCGGGACAGGGTCGTTCACCCCTCCACTTT	CASNQPLSGQGRSPLHF
-	TRBV6-6	TRBJ1-2	-	TGTGCCAGCAGTTACCCCAGAAGTACTAACTATGGCTACACCTTC	CASSYPRSTNYGYTF
-	TRBV28	TRBJ2-1	-	TGTGCCAGCAGTCGCCTTGGACGTCTCCCGAACAATGAGCAGTTCTTC	CASSRLGRLPNNEQFF
-	TRBV7-9	TRBJ2-7	few	TGTGCCAGCAGCGGAGTAAACATCCACGAGCAGTACTTC	CASSGVNIHEQYF
-	TRBV18	TRBJ2-3	-	TGTGCCAGCTCACCGGTGGGGTCTCCAGATACGCAGTATTTT	CASSPVGSPDTQYF
-	TRBV6-1	TRBJ1-1	few	TGTGCCAGCAGTGAGTGGGGGGCTTTCTTT	CASSEWGAFF
TRBD2	TRBV7-2	TRBJ2-3	-	TGTGCCAGCAGCTTAGCAGCGACGGGACTACCTCCCACAGATACGCAGTATTTT	CASSLAATGLPPTDTQYF
TRBD2	TRBV6-2/TRBV6-3	TRBJ2-1	once	TGTGCCAGCAGCACTAGCGGAGACTCCTACAATGAGCAGTTCTTC	CASSTSGDSYNEQFF
-	TRBV12-3/TRBV12-4	TRBJ2-7	-	TGTGCCAGCAGTTCGGCGGTACCGTCCGAGCAGTACTTC	CASSSAVPSEQYF
-	TRBV9	TRBJ1-1	-	TGTGCCAGCAGCGGGGTGGGTCGGAACACTGAAGCTTTCTTT	CASSGVGRNTEAFF
-	TRBV12-3/TRBV12-4	TRBJ2-1	-	TGTGCCAGCAGCCCCCTGGGGGGCAATGAGCAGTTCTTC	CASSPLGGNEQFF
-	TRBV6-5	TRBJ1-6	-	TGTGCCAGCAGTTACTCGGCCCTCAATTCACCCCTCCACTTT	CASSYSALNSPLHF
-	TRBV30	TRBJ1-5	-	TGTGCCTGGAGTTCGGGGGAAGGTCAGCCCCAGCATTTT	CAWSSGEGQPQHF
-	TRBV28	TRBJ2-4	-	TGTGCCAGCAGTTTCGGCAGGGGCAGGAACATTCAGTACTTC	CASSFGRGRNIQYF
TRBD1	TRBV7-9	TRBJ1-1	-	TGTGCCAGCAGCTTAAGGGGGCGTCACACTGAAGCTTTCTTT	CASSLRGRHTEAFF
TRBD1	TRBV5-4	TRBJ1-5	-	TGTGCCAGCAGCACAGGGGGACGGAACAATCAGCCCCAGCATTTT	CASSTGGRNNQPQHF
-	TRBV30	TRBJ1-2	-	TGTGCCTGGAGTGTAAAGGCTGAAGATGGCTACACCTTC	CAWSVKAEDGYTF
TRBD2	TRBV6-2/TRBV6-3	TRBJ2-1	-	TGTGCCAGCAGTTTTAGTCCGGGAGGTGCCTTCTACAATGAGCAGTTCTTC	CASSFSPGGAFYNEQFF
-	TRBV2	TRBJ2-1	once	TGTGCCAGCAGTGAAGCGCCTCAGATCCCTGAGCAGTTCTTC	CASSEAPQIPEQFF
-	TRBV10-3	TRBJ2-5	-	TGTGCCATCGGGGACGGGCAAGAGACCCAGTACTTC	CAIGDGQETQYF
-	TRBV2	TRBJ1-2	-	TGTGCCAGCAGCACAGACAGGTCCCAGGGCTATGGCTACACCTTC	CASSTDRSQGYGYTF
-	TRBV30	TRBJ2-2	once	TGTGCCTGGAGCCGATCGGGGGGGGAGCTGTTTTTT	CAWSRSGGELFF
TRBD1	TRBV27	TRBJ1-6	-	TGTGCCAGCAGTTTCTCTCCTACAGGGGGCGATTCACCCCTCCACTTT	CASSFSPTGGDSPLHF
-	TRBV19	TRBJ1-2	-	TGTGCCAGTAGTCCGTTATTACCCCTAAACTATGGCTACACCTTC	CASSPLLPLNYGYTF
TRBD2	TRBV4-1	TRBJ2-1	-	TGCGCCAGCAGCCAAGGAGGAGTGGGTAGCGGGAGTGGTGAGCAGTTCTTC	CASSQGGVGSGSGEQFF
-	TRBV6-5	TRBJ1-2	-	TGTGCCAGCAGTTCCGCAGAACTCAGCTATGGCTACACCTTC	CASSSAELSYGYTF
-	TRBV27	TRBJ2-7	-	TGTGCCAGCAGTTTAAATTCGGGATCCTACGAGCAGTACTTC	CASSLNSGSYEQYF
-	TRBV24-1	TRBJ2-6	few	TGTGCCACCAGTGATCCCATACAGGGCTCTGGGGCCAACGTCCTGACTTTC	CATSDPIQGSGANVLTF
TRBD2	TRBV4-3	TRBJ2-3	once	TGCGCCAGCAGCCAAGAGAAGCGGGAGGGTTCGGTTGGCACAGATACGCAGTATTTT	CASSQEKREGSVGTDTQYF
-	TRBV4-2	TRBJ2-7	-	TGTGCCAGCAGCCAAGATTTGAGCAGGGGTTATTCCTACGAGCAGTACTTC	CASSQDLSRGYSYEQYF
-	TRBV6-5	TRBJ2-7	-	TGTGCCAGCACACCCGGACTCCCTTACGAGCAGTACTTC	CASTPGLPYEQYF
TRBD1	TRBV7-2	TRBJ1-5	-	TGTGCCAGCAGCTGGGGACAGGGCAGCAATCAGCCCCAGCATTTT	CASSWGQGSNQPQHF
-	TRBV9	TRBJ1-5	-	TGTGCCAGCAGCGTAGCAGGTAGCAATCAGCCCCAGCATTTT	CASSVAGSNQPQHF
TRBD2	TRBV19	TRBJ2-1	-	TGTGCCAGTAGTAGCGGGGGGAGGGTCTACAATGAGCAGTTCTTC	CASSSGGRVYNEQFF